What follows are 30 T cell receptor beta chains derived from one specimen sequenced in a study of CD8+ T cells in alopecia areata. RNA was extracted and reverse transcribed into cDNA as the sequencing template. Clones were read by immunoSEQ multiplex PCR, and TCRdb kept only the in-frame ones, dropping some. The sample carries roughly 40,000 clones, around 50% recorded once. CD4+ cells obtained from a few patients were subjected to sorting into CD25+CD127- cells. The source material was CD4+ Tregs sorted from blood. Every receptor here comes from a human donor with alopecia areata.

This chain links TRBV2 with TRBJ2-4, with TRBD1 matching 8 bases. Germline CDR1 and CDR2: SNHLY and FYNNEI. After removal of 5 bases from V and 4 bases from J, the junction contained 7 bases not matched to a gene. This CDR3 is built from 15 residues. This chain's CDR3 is CASSQDRGVKNIQYF. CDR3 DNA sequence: TGTGCCAGCAGTCAAGACAGGGGCGTTAAAAACATTCAGTACTTC.

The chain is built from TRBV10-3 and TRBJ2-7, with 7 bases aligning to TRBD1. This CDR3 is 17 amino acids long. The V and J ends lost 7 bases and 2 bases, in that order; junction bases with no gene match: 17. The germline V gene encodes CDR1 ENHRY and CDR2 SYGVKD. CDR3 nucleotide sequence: TGTGCCATCACCCCGGGACAGCAAAGTTATTCCACCTACGAGCAGTACTTC. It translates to CAITPGQQSYSTYEQYF.

CDR3 residues: CASSQVDGYTF. The CDR3 nucleotides are TGTGCCAGCAGCCAAGTTGACGGCTACACCTTC. V gene TRBV7-9 combines with J gene TRBJ1-2; D gene unclear. The ends were cut back, 5 bases at V and 8 bases at J, with 9 bases in the middle. The V gene's germline CDR1 is SEHNR and CDR2 FQNEAQ (reference sequence). CDR3 size: 11 residues.

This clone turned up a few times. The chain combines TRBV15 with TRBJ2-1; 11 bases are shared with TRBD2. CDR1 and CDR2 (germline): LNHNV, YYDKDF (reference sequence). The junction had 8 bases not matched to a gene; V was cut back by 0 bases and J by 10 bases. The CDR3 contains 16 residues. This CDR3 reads CATSRDLTSGSGEQFF. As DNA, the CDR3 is TGTGCCACCAGCAGAGATTTAACTAGCGGGAGTGGAGAGCAGTTCTTC.

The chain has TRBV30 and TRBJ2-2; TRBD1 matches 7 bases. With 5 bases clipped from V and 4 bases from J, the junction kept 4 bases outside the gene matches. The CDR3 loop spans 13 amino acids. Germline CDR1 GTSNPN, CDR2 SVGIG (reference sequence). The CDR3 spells CAWGTGVTGELFF. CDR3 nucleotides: TGTGCCTGGGGCACAGGGGTCACCGGGGAGCTGTTTTTT. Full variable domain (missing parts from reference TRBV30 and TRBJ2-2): SQTIHQWPATLVQPVGSPLSLECTVEGTSNPNLYWYRQAAGRGLQLLFYSVGIGQISSEVPQNLSASRPQDRQFILSSKKLLLSDSGFYLCAWGTGVTGELFFGEGSRLTVL.

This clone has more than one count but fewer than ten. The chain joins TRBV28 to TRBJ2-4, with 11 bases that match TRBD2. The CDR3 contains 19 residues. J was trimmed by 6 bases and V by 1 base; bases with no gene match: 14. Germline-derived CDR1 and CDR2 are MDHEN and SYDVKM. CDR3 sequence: CASSLLGAASGRTLNIQYF. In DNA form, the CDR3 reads TGTGCCAGCAGTTTATTGGGGGCGGCTAGCGGGAGGACTTTAAACATTCAGTACTTC.

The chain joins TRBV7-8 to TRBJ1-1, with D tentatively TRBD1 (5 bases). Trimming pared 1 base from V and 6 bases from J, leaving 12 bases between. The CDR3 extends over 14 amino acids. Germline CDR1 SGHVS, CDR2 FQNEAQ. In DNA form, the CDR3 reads TGTGCCAGCAGCTTAGACAGGAGGGGCGCTGAAGCTTTCTTT. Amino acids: CASSLDRRGAEAFF. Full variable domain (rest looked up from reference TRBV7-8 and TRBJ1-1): GAGVSQSPRYKVAKRGQDVALRCDPISGHVSLFWYQQALGQGPEFLTYFQNEAQLDKSGLPSDRFFAERPEGSVSTLKIQRTQQEDSAVYLCASSLDRRGAEAFFGQGTRLTVV.

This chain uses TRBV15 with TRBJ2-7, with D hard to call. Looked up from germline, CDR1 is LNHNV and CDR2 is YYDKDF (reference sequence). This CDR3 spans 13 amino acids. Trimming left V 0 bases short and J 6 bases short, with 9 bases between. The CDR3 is CATSRDQVSEQYF. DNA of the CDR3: TGTGCCACCAGCAGAGATCAGGTCTCCGAGCAGTACTTC.

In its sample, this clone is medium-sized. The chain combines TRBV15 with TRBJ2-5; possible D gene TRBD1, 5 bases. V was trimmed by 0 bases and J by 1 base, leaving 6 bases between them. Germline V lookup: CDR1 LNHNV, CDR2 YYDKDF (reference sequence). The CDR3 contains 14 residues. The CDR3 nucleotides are TGTGCCACCAGCAGAGACAGGGCCCAAGAGACCCAGTACTTC. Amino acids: CATSRDRAQETQYF.

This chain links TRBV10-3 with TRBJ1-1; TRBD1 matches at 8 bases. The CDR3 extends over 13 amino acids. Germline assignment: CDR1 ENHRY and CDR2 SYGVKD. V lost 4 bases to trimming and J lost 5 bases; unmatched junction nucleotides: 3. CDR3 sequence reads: CAISGTGGTEAFF. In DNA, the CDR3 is TGTGCCATCAGTGGTACAGGGGGGACTGAAGCTTTCTTT.

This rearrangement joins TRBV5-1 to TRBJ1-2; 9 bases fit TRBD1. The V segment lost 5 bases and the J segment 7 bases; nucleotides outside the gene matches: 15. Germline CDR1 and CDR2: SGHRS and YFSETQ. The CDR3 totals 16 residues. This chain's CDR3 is CASSLSPGQGGIGYTF. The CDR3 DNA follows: TGCGCCAGCAGTTTAAGTCCGGGACAGGGAGGCATTGGCTACACCTTC.

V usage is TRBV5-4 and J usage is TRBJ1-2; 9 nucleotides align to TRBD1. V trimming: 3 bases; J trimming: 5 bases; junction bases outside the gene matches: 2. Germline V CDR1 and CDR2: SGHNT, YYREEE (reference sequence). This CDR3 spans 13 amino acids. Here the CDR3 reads CASSSDRGYGYTF. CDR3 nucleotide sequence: TGTGCCAGCAGCTCGGACAGGGGATATGGCTACACCTTC. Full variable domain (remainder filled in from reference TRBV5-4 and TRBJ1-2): ETGVTQSPTHLIKTRGQQVTLRCSSQSGHNTVSWYQQALGQGPQFIFQYYREEENGRGNFPPRFSGLQFPNYSSELNVNALELDDSALYLCASSSDRGYGYTFGSGTRLTVV.

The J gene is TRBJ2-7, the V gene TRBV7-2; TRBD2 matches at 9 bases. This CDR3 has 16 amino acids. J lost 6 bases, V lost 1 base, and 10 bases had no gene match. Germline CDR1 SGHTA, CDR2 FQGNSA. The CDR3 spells CASSLVAGATYSEQYF. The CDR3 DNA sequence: TGTGCCAGCAGCTTAGTAGCGGGAGCAACTTATTCCGAGCAGTACTTC.

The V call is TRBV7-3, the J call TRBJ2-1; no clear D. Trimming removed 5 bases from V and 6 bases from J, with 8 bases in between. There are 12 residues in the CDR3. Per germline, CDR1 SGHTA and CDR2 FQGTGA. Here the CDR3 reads CASSDNTNEQFF. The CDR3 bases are TGTGCCAGCAGCGACAACACCAATGAGCAGTTCTTC.

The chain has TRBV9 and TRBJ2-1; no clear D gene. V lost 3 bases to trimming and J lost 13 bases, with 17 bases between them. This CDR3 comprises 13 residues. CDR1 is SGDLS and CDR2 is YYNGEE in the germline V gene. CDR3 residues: CASSAEATPRQFF. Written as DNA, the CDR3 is TGTGCCAGCAGCGCCGAGGCCACCCCTCGCCAGTTCTTC. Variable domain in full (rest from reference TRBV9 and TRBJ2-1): DSGVTQTPKHLITATGQRVTLRCSPRSGDLSVYWYQQSLDQGLQFLIQYYNGEERAKGNILERFSAQQFPDLHSELNLSSLELGDSALYFCASSAEATPRQFFGPGTRLTVL.

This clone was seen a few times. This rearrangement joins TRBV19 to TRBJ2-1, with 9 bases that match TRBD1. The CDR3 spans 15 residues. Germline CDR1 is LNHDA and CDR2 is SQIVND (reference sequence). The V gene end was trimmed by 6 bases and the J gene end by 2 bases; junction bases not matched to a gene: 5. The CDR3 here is CASSRRDRAYNEQFF. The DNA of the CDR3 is TGTGCCAGTAGCCGACGGGACAGGGCCTACAATGAGCAGTTCTTC.

The CDR3 sequence: CASSLAREDTQYF. CDR3 coding DNA: TGTGCCAGCAGCTTAGCGAGGGAAGATACGCAGTATTTT. The rearrangement joins TRBV7-2 to TRBJ2-3; the D gene is possibly TRBD2 (5 bases). The V gene lost 0 bases and the J gene lost 5 bases, with 6 bases spanning the gap. Germline lookup yields CDR1 SGHTA and CDR2 FQGNSA. There are 13 residues in the CDR3.

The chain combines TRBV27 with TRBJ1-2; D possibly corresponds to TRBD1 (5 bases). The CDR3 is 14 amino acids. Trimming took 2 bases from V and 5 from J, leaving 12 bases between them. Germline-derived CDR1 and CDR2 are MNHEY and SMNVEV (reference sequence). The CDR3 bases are TGTGCCAGCAGTTTAGGGACGGGCTCTTATGGCTACACCTTC. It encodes CASSLGTGSYGYTF.

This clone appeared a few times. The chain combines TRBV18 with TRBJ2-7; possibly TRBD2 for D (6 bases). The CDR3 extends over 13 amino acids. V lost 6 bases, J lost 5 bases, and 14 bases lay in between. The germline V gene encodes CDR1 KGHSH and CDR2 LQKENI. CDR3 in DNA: TGTGCCAGCTCGGGGAATCCGGGGGACGAGCAGTACTTC. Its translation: CASSGNPGDEQYF.

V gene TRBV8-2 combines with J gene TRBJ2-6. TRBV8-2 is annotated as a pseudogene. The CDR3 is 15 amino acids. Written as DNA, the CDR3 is TGTGGCATGTCCCATAGGCAAAGTCGGGCCAACGTCCTGACTTTC. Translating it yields CGMSHRQSRANVLTF.

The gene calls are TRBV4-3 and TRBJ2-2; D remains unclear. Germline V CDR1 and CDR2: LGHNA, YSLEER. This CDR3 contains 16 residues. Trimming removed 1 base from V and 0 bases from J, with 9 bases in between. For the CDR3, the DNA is TGCGCCAGCAGCCAAGTGGTGGGTTCGAACACCGGGGAGCTGTTTTTT. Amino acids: CASSQVVGSNTGELFF.

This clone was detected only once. The CDR3 nucleotides are TGTGCCAGCAGTTTTAGCGGGGGGGAGACCCAGTACTTC. Encoded protein: CASSFSGGETQYF. The chain is built from TRBV6-5 and TRBJ2-5, with TRBD2 matching 10 bases. The CDR3 length is 13 residues. Unmatched junction bases numbered 1, after V lost 4 bases and J lost 5 bases. The germline V gene has CDR1 MNHEY and CDR2 SVGAGI.

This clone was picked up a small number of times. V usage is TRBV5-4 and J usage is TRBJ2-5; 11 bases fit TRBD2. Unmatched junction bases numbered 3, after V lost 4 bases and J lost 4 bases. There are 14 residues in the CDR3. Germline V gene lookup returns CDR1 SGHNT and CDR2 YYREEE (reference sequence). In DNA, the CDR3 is TGTGCCAGCAGCGTGGGACTAGCGGCAGAGACCCAGTACTTC. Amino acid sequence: CASSVGLAAETQYF.

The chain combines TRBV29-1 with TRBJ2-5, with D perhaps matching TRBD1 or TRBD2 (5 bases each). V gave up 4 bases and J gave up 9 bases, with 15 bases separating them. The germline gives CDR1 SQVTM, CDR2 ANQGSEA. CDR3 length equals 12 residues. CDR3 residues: CSVVVGMGAQYF. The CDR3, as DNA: TGCAGCGTTGTAGTGGGAATGGGGGCCCAGTACTTC.

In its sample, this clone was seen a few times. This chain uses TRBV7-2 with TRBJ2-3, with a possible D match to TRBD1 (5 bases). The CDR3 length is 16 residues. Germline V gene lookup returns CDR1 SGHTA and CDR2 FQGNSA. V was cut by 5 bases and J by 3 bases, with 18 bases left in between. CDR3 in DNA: TGTGCCAGCAGCCGCCAGGGCCGAGCTAGGACAGATACGCAGTATTTT. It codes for CASSRQGRARTDTQYF.

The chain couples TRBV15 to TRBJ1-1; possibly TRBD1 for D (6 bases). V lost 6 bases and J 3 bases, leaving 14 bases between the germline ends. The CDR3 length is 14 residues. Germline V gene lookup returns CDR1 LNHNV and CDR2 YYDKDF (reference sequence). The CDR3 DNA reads TGTGCCACCAGGGCGGGGAGGGGGGACACTGAAGCTTTCTTT. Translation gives CATRAGRGDTEAFF.

The DNA of the CDR3 is TGCAGTGCCCCACAGGGAAGTGGCTACACCTTC. Residues: CSAPQGSGYTF. The rearrangement joins TRBV20-1 to TRBJ1-2, with D tentatively TRBD1 (6 bases). This CDR3 has 11 amino acids. The germline V and J ends were trimmed by 6 bases and 7 bases, with 12 bases remaining between them. CDR1 is DFQATT and CDR2 is SNEGSKA in the germline V gene (reference sequence).

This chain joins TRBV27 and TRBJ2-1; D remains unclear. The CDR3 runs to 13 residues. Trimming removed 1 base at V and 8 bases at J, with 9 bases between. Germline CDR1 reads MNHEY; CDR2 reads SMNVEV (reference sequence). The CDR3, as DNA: TGTGCCAGCAGTTTATGGGGTGGTTATGAGCAGTTCTTC. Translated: CASSLWGGYEQFF.

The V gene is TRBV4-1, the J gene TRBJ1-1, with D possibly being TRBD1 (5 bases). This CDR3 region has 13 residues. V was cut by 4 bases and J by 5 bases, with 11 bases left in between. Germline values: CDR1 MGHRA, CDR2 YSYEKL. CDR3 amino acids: CASSRQGGTEAFF. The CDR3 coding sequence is TGCGCCAGCAGCCGCCAGGGCGGAACTGAAGCTTTCTTT.

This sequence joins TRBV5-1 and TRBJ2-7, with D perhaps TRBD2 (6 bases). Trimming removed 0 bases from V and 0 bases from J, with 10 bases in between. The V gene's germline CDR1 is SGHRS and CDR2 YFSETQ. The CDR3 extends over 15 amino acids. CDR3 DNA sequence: TGCGCCAGCAGCTTGGGCGGGGTCCTCTCCTACGAGCAGTACTTC. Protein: CASSLGGVLSYEQYF. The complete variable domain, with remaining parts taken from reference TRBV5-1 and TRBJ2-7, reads KAGVTQTPRYLIKTRGQQVTLSCSPISGHRSVSWYQQTPGQGLQFLFEYFSETQRNKGNFPGRFSGRQFSNSRSEMNVSTLELGDSALYLCASSLGGVLSYEQYFGPGTRLTVT.